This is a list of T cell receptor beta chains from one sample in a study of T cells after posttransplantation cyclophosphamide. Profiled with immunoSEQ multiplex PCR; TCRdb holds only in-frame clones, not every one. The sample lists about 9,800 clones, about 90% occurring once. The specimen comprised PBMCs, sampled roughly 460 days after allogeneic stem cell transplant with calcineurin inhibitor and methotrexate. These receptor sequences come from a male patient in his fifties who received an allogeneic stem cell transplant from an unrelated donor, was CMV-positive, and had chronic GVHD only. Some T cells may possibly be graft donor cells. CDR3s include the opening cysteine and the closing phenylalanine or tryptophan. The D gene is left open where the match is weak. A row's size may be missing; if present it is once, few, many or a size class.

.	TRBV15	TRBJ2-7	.	CATSDRRTSSYEQYF	TGTGCCACCAGCGACAGGAGGACTAGCTCCTACGAGCAGTACTTC
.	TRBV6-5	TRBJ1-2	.	CASSAGQSGYGYTF	TGTGCCAGCAGCGCCGGACAGTCGGGGTATGGCTACACCTTC
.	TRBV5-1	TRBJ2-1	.	CATGIDSYNEQFF	TGCGCCACCGGAATAGACAGCTACAATGAGCAGTTCTTC
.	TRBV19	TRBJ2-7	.	CASSIGAGAPYEQYF	TGTGCCAGTAGTATTGGGGCAGGGGCCCCCTACGAGCAGTACTTC
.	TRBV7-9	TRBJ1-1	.	CASSLAEGLNTEAFF	TGTGCCAGCAGCTTAGCGGAGGGACTGAACACTGAAGCTTTCTTT
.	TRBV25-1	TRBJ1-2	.	CASSEGVGGNYGYTF	TGTGCCAGCAGTGAAGGGGTGGGAGGAAACTATGGCTACACCTTC
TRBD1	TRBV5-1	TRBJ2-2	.	CASSPVPGQGATGELFF	TGCGCCAGCAGCCCTGTCCCGGGACAGGGGGCCACCGGGGAGCTGTTTTTT
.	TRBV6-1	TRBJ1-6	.	CASSEDRVWSPLHF	TGTGCCAGCAGTGAAGACAGGGTATGGTCACCCCTCCACTTT
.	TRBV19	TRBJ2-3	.	CASCSSTRSTDTQYF	TGTGCCAGCTGCTCTAGCACCCGAAGCACAGATACGCAGTATTTT
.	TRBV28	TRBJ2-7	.	CASSSGAYEQYF	TGTGCCAGCAGTTCCGGAGCCTACGAGCAGTACTTC
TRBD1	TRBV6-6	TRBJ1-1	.	CASITGGNTEAFF	TGTGCCAGCATTACAGGGGGAAACACTGAAGCTTTCTTT
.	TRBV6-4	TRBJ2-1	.	CASRAPGEEQFF	TGTGCCAGCAGGGCACCGGGGGAAGAGCAGTTCTTC
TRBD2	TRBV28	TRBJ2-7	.	CASAVAGHSYEQYF	TGTGCCAGCGCCGTAGCGGGACATTCCTACGAGCAGTACTTC
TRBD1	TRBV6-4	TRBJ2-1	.	CASSYSARDRAREQFF	TGTGCCAGCAGTTACTCGGCACGGGACAGGGCCCGTGAGCAGTTCTTC
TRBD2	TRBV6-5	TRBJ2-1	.	CASSTGTSGANEQFF	TGTGCCAGCAGTACCGGGACTAGCGGGGCCAATGAGCAGTTCTTC
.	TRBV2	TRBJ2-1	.	CASSARLGAENEQFF	TGTGCCAGCAGTGCGAGACTAGGGGCTGAAAATGAGCAGTTCTTC
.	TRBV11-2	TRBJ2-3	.	CASSFPYYQRPDTQYF	TGTGCCAGCAGCTTCCCCTACTATCAAAGGCCAGATACGCAGTATTTT
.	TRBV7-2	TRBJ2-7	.	CASSQDRSSYEQYF	TGTGCCAGCAGCCAAGACAGGAGCTCCTACGAGCAGTACTTC
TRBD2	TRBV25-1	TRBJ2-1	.	CASSEFKRETNEQFF	TGTGCCAGCAGTGAATTCAAGCGGGAGACCAATGAGCAGTTCTTC
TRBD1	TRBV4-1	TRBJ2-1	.	CASSLRGSGALNEQFF	TGCGCCAGCAGCCTCAGGGGGAGTGGCGCCCTAAATGAGCAGTTCTTC
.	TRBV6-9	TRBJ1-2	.	CASRYSYLGQHYGYTF	TGTGCCAGCAGATATTCTTATTTAGGACAGCACTATGGCTACACCTTC
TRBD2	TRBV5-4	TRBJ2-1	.	CASSFHREGWNEQFF	TGTGCCAGCAGCTTTCACCGGGAGGGTTGGAATGAGCAGTTCTTC
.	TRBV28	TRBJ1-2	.	CASSLPPGEVWGYTF	TGTGCCAGCAGTTTACCCCCCGGGGAAGTATGGGGCTACACCTTC
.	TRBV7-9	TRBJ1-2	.	CASSLASGPESGYTF	TGTGCCAGCAGTCTAGCCTCAGGCCCGGAATCTGGCTACACCTTC
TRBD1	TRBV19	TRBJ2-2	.	CASSSWTGLDGELFF	TGTGCCAGTAGCTCTTGGACAGGGTTGGACGGGGAGCTGTTTTTT
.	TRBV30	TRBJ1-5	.	CAWGPGYQPQHF	TGTGCCTGGGGACCAGGGTATCAGCCCCAGCATTTT
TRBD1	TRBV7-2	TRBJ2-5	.	CASSLVGTAIQETQYF	TGTGCCAGCAGCTTGGTCGGGACAGCAATTCAAGAGACCCAGTACTTC
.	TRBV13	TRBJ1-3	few	CASSPTETGNTIYF	TGTGCCAGCAGCCCGACAGAAACAGGAAACACCATATATTTT
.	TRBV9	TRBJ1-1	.	CASGSGTTNTEAFF	TGTGCCAGCGGTTCGGGGACAACGAACACTGAAGCTTTCTTT
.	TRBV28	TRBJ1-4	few	CASSPSPGKEKLFF	TGTGCCAGCAGTCCATCCCCAGGGAAGGAAAAACTGTTTTTT
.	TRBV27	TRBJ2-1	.	CASTAYNEQFF	TGTGCCAGCACTGCCTACAATGAGCAGTTCTTC
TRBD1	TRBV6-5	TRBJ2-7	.	CASSNRDRGEQYF	TGTGCCAGCAGTAACCGGGACAGGGGCGAGCAGTACTTC
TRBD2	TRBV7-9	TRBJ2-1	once	CASSPLPSGGAKNEQFF	TGTGCCAGCAGCCCTCTCCCCAGCGGGGGGGCCAAGAATGAGCAGTTCTTC
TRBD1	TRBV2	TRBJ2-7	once	CASRLTGGTSYEQYF	TGTGCCAGCAGGCTTACAGGGGGCACCTCATACGAGCAGTACTTC
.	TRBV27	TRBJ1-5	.	CASSFSGKDNQPQHF	TGTGCCAGCAGTTTTTCGGGGAAGGACAATCAGCCCCAGCATTTT
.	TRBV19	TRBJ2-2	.	CASSLDSGNTGELFF	TGTGCCAGTAGCTTAGATAGCGGGAACACCGGGGAGCTGTTTTTT
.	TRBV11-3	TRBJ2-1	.	CASRGGASYNEQFF	TGTGCCAGCAGGGGCGGGGCCTCCTACAATGAGCAGTTCTTC
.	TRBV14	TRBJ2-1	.	CASSQDLGGEQFF	TGTGCCAGCAGCCAAGATCTCGGGGGTGAGCAGTTCTTC
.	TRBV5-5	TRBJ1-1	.	CASRSSGQTNAEAFF	TGTGCCAGCAGAAGTTCTGGACAGACGAACGCTGAAGCTTTCTTT